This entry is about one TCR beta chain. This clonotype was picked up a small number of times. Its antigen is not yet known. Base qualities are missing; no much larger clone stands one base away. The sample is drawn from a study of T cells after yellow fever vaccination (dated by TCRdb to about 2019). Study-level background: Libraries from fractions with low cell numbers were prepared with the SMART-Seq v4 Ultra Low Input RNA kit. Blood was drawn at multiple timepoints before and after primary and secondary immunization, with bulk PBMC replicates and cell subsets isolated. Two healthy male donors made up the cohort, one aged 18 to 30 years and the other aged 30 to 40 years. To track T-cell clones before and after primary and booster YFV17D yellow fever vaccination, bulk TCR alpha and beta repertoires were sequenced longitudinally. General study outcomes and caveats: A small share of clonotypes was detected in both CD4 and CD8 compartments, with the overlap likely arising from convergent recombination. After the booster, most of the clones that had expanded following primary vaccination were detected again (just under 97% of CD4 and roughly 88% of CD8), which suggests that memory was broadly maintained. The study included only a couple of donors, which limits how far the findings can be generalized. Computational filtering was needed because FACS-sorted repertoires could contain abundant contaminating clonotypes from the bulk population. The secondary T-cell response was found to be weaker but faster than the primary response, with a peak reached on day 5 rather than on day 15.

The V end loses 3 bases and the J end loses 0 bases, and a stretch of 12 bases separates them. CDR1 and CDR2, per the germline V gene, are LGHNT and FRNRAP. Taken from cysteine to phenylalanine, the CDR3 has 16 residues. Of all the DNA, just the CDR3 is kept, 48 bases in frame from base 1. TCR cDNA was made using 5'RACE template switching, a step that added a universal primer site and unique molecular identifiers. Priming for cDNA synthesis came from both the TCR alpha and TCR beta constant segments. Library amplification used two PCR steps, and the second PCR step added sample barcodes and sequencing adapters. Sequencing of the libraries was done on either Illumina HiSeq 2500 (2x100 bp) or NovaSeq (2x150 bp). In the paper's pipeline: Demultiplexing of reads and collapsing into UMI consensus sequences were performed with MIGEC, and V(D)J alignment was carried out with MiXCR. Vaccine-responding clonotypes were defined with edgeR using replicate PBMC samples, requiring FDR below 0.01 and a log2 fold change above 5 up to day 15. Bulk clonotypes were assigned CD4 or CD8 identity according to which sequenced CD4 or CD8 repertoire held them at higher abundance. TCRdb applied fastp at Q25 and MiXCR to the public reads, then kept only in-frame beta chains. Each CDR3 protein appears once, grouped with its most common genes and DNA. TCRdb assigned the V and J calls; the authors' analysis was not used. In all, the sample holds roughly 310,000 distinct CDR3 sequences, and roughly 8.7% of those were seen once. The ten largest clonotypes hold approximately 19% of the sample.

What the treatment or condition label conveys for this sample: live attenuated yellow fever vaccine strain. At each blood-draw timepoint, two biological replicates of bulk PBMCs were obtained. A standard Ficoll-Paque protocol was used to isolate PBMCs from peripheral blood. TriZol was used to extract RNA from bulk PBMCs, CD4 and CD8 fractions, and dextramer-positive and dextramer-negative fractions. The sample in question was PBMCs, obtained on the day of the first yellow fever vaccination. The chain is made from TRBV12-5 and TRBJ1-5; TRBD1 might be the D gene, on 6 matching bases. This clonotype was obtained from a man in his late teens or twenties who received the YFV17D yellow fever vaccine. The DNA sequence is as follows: TGTGCTAGTGGTTTCCTCGACAGGTATAGCAATCAGCCCCAGCATTTT. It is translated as CASGFLDRYSNQPQHF. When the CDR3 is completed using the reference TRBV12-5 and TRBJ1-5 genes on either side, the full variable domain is DARVTQTPRHKVTEMGQEVTMRCQPILGHNTVFWYRQTMMQGLELLAYFRNRAPLDDSGMPKDRFSAEMPDATLATLKIQPSEPRDSAVYFCASGFLDRYSNQPQHFGDGTRLSIL.